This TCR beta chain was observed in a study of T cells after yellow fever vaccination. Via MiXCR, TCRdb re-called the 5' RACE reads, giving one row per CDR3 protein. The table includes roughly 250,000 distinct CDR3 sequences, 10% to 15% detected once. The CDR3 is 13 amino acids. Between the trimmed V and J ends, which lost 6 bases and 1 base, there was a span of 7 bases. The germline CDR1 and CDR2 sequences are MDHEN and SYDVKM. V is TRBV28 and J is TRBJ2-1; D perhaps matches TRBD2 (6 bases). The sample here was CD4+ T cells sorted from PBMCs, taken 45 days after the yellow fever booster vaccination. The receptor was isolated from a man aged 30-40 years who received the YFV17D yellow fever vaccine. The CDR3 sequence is CASRGTSYNEQFF. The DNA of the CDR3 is TGTGCCAGCAGGGGGACTTCCTACAATGAGCAGTTCTTC.